Following are 10 T cell receptor beta chains from one sample sequenced in a study of control samples from healthy donors and cancer patients. The table came from immunoSEQ multiplex PCR; TCRdb's copy has only in-frame clones and leaves some out. The sample contains around 80,000 clones, 70% to 90% of which appear only once. The sample comprised blood. These receptors came from a woman between 50 and 59 years old in good health.

This clone occurred a few times. The chain uses TRBV14 and TRBJ1-4; no clear D. The V end was cut by 2 bases, the J end by 7 bases, with 11 bases between. The CDR3 length is 14 residues. Looked up from germline, CDR1 is SGHDN and CDR2 is FVKESK. The CDR3 reads CASSQKVIGEKLFF. The CDR3 region has the DNA TGTGCCAGCAGCCAAAAGGTTATAGGTGAAAAACTGTTTTTT.

J is TRBJ1-1 and V is TRBV30; D may be TRBD1 (5 bases). Between the trimmed V and J ends, which lost 1 base and 5 bases, there was a span of 11 bases. This CDR3 region has 13 residues. In germline, CDR1 is GTSNPN, CDR2 SVGIG (reference sequence). As DNA, the CDR3 is TGTGCCTGGAGTGGGGGCGGGTGGACTGAAGCTTTCTTT. Its protein product is CAWSGGGWTEAFF.

As regards this clone: The same CDR3 is also encoded by other DNA sequences in this sample. The V call is TRBV24-1, the J call TRBJ2-7; no firm D call. Germline V CDR1 and CDR2: KGHDR, SFDVKD. This CDR3 is built from 12 residues. V shed 3 bases and J shed 3 bases, with 5 bases lying between them. The CDR3 bases are TGTGCCACCAGTGATGGCAGCTACGAGCAGTACTTC. Its translation is CATSDGSYEQYF.

This clone was seen only a few times. This chain connects TRBV7-8 to TRBJ2-2, with D perhaps being TRBD1 or TRBD2 (5 bases each). CDR3 length equals 15 residues. Looked up from germline, CDR1 is SGHVS and CDR2 is FQNEAQ. The V end was cut by 2 bases, the J end by 1 base, with 8 bases between. CDR3 sequence: CASSLMGRNTGELFF. CDR3 in DNA: TGTGCCAGCAGCTTAATGGGACGGAACACCGGGGAGCTGTTTTTT.

The gene calls are TRBV9 and TRBJ2-1; 9 nucleotides line up with TRBD1. This CDR3 has 18 residues. V trimming: 0 bases; J trimming: 9 bases; junction bases outside the gene matches: 16. Per the germline V gene, CDR1 is SGDLS and CDR2 is YYNGEE. CDR3 in amino acids: CASSVVGFGDREFGEQFF. The CDR3 bases are TGTGCCAGCAGCGTAGTTGGTTTTGGGGACAGGGAGTTCGGTGAGCAGTTCTTC.

V usage is TRBV14 and J usage is TRBJ2-5; D may be TRBD2 (6 bases). Looked up from germline, CDR1 is SGHDN and CDR2 is FVKESK. The CDR3 loop spans 15 amino acids. The ends were cut back, 3 bases at V and 4 bases at J, with 15 bases in the middle. The CDR3 spells CASSQFLAEGETQYF. CDR3 coding DNA: TGTGCCAGCAGCCAGTTTTTAGCGGAGGGAGAGACCCAGTACTTC. Full variable domain (rest looked up from reference TRBV14 and TRBJ2-5): EAGVTQFPSHSVIEKGQTVTLRCDPISGHDNLYWYRRVMGKEIKFLLHFVKESKQDESGMPNNRFLAERTGGTYSTLKVQPAELEDSGVYFCASSQFLAEGETQYFGPGTRLLVL.

This rearrangement joins TRBV3-1 (or the pseudogene TRBV3-2) to TRBJ1-6; 7 positions match TRBD1. The CDR3 has 15 residues. CDR1 is LGHDT, CDR2 YNNKEL, per germline (reference sequence). The V and J ends lost 1 base and 10 bases, in that order; junction bases with no gene match: 7. CDR3 protein: CASSQGGQLSSPLHF. CDR3 in DNA: TGTGCCAGCAGCCAAGGGGGACAGCTTAGCTCACCCCTCCACTTT.

The rearrangement links TRBV18 to TRBJ1-5; unclear D gene. This CDR3 is 13 amino acids long. CDR1 is KGHSH, CDR2 LQKENI, per germline. The germline V and J ends were trimmed by 3 bases and 7 bases, with 10 bases remaining between them. CDR3 sequence: CASSPDGGQPQHF. As DNA, the CDR3 is TGTGCCAGCTCACCGGACGGAGGGCAGCCCCAGCATTTT.

The chain recombines TRBV27 with TRBJ1-4, with 9 bases identical to TRBD1. The CDR3 is 15 residues long. V lost 5 bases and J lost 7; bases outside the gene matches: 8. Germline V gene lookup returns CDR1 MNHEY and CDR2 SMNVEV (reference sequence). The chain's CDR3 is CASSLIQGAGEKLFF. The CDR3 bases are TGTGCCAGCAGTCTCATACAGGGGGCTGGTGAAAAACTGTTTTTT.

The DNA of the CDR3 is TGTGCCAGCGGACAGGGGGCCCCCGAGAACACTGAAGCTTTCTTT. It yields the protein CASGQGAPENTEAFF. This chain uses TRBV28 with TRBJ1-1, with TRBD1 matching 11 bases. The CDR3 has 15 amino acids. V shed 8 bases and J 1 base; nucleotides not matched to a gene: 6. From germline, CDR1 is MDHEN and CDR2 SYDVKM.